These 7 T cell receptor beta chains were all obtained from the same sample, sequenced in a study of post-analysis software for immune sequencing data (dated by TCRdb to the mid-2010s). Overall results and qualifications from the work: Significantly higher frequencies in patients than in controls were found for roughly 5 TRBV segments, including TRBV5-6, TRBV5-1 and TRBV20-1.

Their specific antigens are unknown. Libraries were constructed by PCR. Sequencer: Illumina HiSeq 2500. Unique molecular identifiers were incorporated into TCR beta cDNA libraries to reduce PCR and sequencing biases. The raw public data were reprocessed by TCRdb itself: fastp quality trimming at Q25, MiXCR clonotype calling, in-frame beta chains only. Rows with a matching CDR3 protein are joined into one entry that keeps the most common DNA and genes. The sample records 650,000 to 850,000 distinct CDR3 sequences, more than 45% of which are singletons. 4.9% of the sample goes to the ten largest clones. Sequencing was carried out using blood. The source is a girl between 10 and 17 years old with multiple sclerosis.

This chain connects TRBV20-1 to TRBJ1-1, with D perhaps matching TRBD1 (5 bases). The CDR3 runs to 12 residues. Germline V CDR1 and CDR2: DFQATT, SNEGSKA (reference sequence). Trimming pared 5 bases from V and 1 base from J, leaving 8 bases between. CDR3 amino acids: CSAGTENTEAFF. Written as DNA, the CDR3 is TGCAGTGCTGGGACGGAGAACACTGAAGCTTTCTTT.

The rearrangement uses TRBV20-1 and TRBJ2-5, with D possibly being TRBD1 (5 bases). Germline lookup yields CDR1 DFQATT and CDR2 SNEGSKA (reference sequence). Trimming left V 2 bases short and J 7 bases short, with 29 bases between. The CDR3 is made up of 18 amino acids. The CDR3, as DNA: TGCAGTGCTAGACCCCTGGGGCAGGCCCAACTTCGGTTAGGGACCCAGTACTTC. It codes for CSARPLGQAQLRLGTQYF.

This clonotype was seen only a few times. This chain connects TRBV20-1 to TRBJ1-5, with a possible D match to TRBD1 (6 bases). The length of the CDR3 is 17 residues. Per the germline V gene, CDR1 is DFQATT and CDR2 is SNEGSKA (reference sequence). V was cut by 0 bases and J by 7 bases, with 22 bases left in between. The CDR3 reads CSARDLPGDRLRQPQHF. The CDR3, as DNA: TGCAGTGCTAGAGATCTCCCAGGGGATCGTCTTAGGCAGCCCCAGCATTTT.

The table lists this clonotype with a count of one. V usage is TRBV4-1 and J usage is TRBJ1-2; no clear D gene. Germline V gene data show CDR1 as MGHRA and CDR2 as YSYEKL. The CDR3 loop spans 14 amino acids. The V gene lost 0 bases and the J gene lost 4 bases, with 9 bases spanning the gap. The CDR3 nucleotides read TGCGCCAGCAGCCAAGAGCACAGCCTCTATGGCTACACCTTC. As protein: CASSQEHSLYGYTF.

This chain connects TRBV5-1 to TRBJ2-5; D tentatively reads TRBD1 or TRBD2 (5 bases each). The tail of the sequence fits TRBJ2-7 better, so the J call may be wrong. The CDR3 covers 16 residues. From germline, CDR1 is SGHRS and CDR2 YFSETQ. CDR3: CASSPGRASGSYEQYF. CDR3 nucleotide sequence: TGCGCCAGCAGCCCGGGGCGCGCTAGTGGCTCCTACGAGCAGTACTTC.

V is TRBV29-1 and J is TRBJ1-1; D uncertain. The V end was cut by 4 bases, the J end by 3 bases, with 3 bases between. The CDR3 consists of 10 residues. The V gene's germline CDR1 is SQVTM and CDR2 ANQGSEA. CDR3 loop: CSVVDTEAFF. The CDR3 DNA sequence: TGCAGCGTTGTGGACACTGAAGCTTTCTTT. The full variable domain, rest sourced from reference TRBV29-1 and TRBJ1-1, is SAVISQKPSRDICQRGTSLTIQCQVDSQVTMMFWYRQQPGQSLTLIATANQGSEATYESGFVIDKFPISRPNLTFSTLTVSNMSPEDSSIYLCSVVDTEAFFGQGTRLTVV.

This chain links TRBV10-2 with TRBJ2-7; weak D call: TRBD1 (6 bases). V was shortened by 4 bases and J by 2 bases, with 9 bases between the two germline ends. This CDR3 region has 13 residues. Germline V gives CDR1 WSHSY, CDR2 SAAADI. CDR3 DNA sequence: TGCGCCAGCAGTGTGGGGACACCCTACGAGCAGTACTTC. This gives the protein CASSVGTPYEQYF.